This is a list of T cell receptor beta chains from one sample in a study of CD8 T cells in ankylosing spondylitis. TCRdb redid the calling of the 5' RACE reads with MiXCR, one entry per CDR3 protein. This table has roughly 40,000 distinct CDR3 sequences, more than 3% appearing once. The sample comprised blood, either unsorted or a sorted T cell fraction (not recorded which). These receptors were obtained from a female donor with ankylosing spondylitis or in good health (not recorded which). CDR3s include the opening cysteine and the closing phenylalanine or tryptophan. Fields, in order: CDR3 length, V gene, J gene, D gene, clone size, CDR3 protein, CDR3 DNA. D genes are given only for firm matches. A row's size may be missing; if present it is once, few, many or a size class.

CDR3 length: 16
V gene: TRBV9
J gene: TRBJ2-5
D gene: TRBD2
clone size: many
CDR3 protein: CASSASSGGAKETQYF
CDR3 DNA: TGTGCCAGCAGCGCGTCTAGCGGGGGGGCGAAAGAGACCCAGTACTTC

CDR3 length: 15
V gene: TRBV9
J gene: TRBJ2-2
D gene: -
clone size: many
CDR3 protein: CASSVVATSYGELFF
CDR3 DNA: TGTGCCAGCAGCGTAGTTGCGACCTCCTACGGGGAGCTGTTTTTT

CDR3 length: 14
V gene: TRBV9
J gene: TRBJ2-2
D gene: -
clone size: few
CDR3 protein: CASSVEGIPGELFF
CDR3 DNA: TGTGCCAGCAGCGTAGAAGGGATCCCCGGGGAGCTGTTTTTT

CDR3 length: 14
V gene: TRBV9
J gene: TRBJ1-2
D gene: -
clone size: many
CDR3 protein: CASSAVQGYYGYTF
CDR3 DNA: TGTGCCAGCAGCGCGGTCCAGGGGTACTATGGCTACACCTTC

CDR3 length: 16
V gene: TRBV9
J gene: TRBJ2-2
D gene: TRBD2
clone size: many
CDR3 protein: CASSDRLAGGTGELFF
CDR3 DNA: TGTGCCAGCAGTGATCGACTAGCGGGGGGTACCGGGGAGCTGTTTTTT

CDR3 length: 13
V gene: TRBV9
J gene: TRBJ2-2
D gene: -
clone size: many
CDR3 protein: CASSVEGTGELFF
CDR3 DNA: TGTGCCAGCAGCGTAGAAGGCACCGGGGAGCTGTTTTTT

CDR3 length: 17
V gene: TRBV9
J gene: TRBJ2-7
D gene: TRBD2
clone size: many
CDR3 protein: CASSRGGGRAGAYEQYF
CDR3 DNA: TGTGCCAGCTCTCGTGGTGGGGGGAGAGCGGGAGCCTACGAGCAGTACTTC

CDR3 length: 14
V gene: TRBV9
J gene: TRBJ1-3
D gene: -
clone size: many
CDR3 protein: CASSADSSGNTIYF
CDR3 DNA: TGTGCCAGCAGCGCAGACAGCTCTGGAAACACCATATATTTT

CDR3 length: 13
V gene: TRBV9
J gene: TRBJ1-6
D gene: -
clone size: many
CDR3 protein: CASRGDGNSPLHF
CDR3 DNA: TGTGCCAGCAGGGGAGACGGGAATTCACCCCTCCACTTT

CDR3 length: 14
V gene: TRBV9
J gene: TRBJ2-1
D gene: -
clone size: many
CDR3 protein: CASSVVGGADEQFF
CDR3 DNA: TGTGCCAGCAGCGTAGTTGGGGGTGCCGATGAGCAGTTCTTC

CDR3 length: 15
V gene: TRBV9
J gene: TRBJ2-1
D gene: -
clone size: -
CDR3 protein: CASSVAGSGNNEQFF
CDR3 DNA: TGTGCCAGCAGCGTAGCGGGATCAGGCAACAATGAGCAGTTCTTC

CDR3 length: 17
V gene: TRBV9
J gene: TRBJ1-1
D gene: -
clone size: many
CDR3 protein: CASSVGTGRDKNTEAFF
CDR3 DNA: TGTGCCAGCAGCGTAGGTACAGGTCGGGACAAGAACACTGAAGCTTTCTTT

CDR3 length: 15
V gene: TRBV9
J gene: TRBJ2-1
D gene: TRBD2
clone size: many
CDR3 protein: CASSVERGGPNEQFF
CDR3 DNA: TGTGCCAGCAGCGTAGAGCGGGGGGGCCCCAATGAGCAGTTCTTC

CDR3 length: 15
V gene: TRBV9
J gene: TRBJ2-5
D gene: -
clone size: many
CDR3 protein: CASNVGGPIQETQYF
CDR3 DNA: TGTGCCAGCAACGTCGGGGGACCGATTCAAGAGACCCAGTACTTC

CDR3 length: 17
V gene: TRBV9
J gene: TRBJ2-2
D gene: -
clone size: many
CDR3 protein: CASSVGGAGANTGELFF
CDR3 DNA: TGTGCCAGCAGCGTAGGGGGGGCAGGGGCGAACACCGGGGAGCTGTTTTTT

CDR3 length: 15
V gene: TRBV9
J gene: TRBJ2-7
D gene: TRBD1
clone size: few
CDR3 protein: CASNPAGTGTYEQYF
CDR3 DNA: TGTGCCAGCAACCCCGCCGGGACAGGGACCTACGAGCAGTACTTC

CDR3 length: 18
V gene: TRBV7-3
J gene: TRBJ2-2
D gene: -
clone size: -
CDR3 protein: CASSLSYKTSVGTGELFF
CDR3 DNA: TGTGCCAGCAGCTTGTCCTACAAAACGTCAGTAGGCACCGGGGAGCTGTTTTTT

CDR3 length: 14
V gene: TRBV9
J gene: TRBJ1-1
D gene: TRBD1
clone size: many
CDR3 protein: CASSGGTGGTEAFF
CDR3 DNA: TGTGCCAGCAGCGGAGGGACAGGAGGGACTGAAGCTTTCTTT

CDR3 length: 14
V gene: TRBV9
J gene: TRBJ2-7
D gene: -
clone size: many
CDR3 protein: CASSVAGESYEQYF
CDR3 DNA: TGTGCCAGCAGCGTAGCCGGGGAGTCCTACGAGCAGTACTTC

CDR3 length: 14
V gene: TRBV9
J gene: TRBJ2-5
D gene: TRBD2
clone size: many
CDR3 protein: CASSGTSGVETQYF
CDR3 DNA: TGTGCCAGCAGCGGGACTAGCGGGGTAGAGACCCAGTACTTC

CDR3 length: 13
V gene: TRBV9
J gene: TRBJ1-2
D gene: -
clone size: many
CDR3 protein: CASSVEGLGGYTF
CDR3 DNA: TGTGCCAGCAGCGTAGAGGGTCTAGGTGGCTACACCTTC

CDR3 length: 15
V gene: TRBV9
J gene: TRBJ1-1
D gene: -
clone size: many
CDR3 protein: CASSVVEGSNTEAFF
CDR3 DNA: TGTGCCAGCAGCGTAGTTGAGGGTTCGAACACTGAAGCTTTCTTT

CDR3 length: 14
V gene: TRBV9
J gene: TRBJ2-3
D gene: -
clone size: many
CDR3 protein: CASTPGGSTDTQYF
CDR3 DNA: TGTGCCAGCACCCCCGGTGGGAGCACAGATACGCAGTATTTT

CDR3 length: 16
V gene: TRBV9
J gene: TRBJ2-3
D gene: -
clone size: many
CDR3 protein: CASSGERRFYTDTQYF
CDR3 DNA: TGTGCCAGCAGCGGGGAGCGGCGGTTCTACACAGATACGCAGTATTTT

CDR3 length: 17
V gene: TRBV9
J gene: TRBJ2-2
D gene: -
clone size: many
CDR3 protein: CASSVVGSGANTGELFF
CDR3 DNA: TGTGCCAGCAGCGTAGTTGGTTCGGGGGCGAACACCGGGGAGCTGTTTTTT

CDR3 length: 15
V gene: TRBV9
J gene: TRBJ2-1
D gene: TRBD2
clone size: many
CDR3 protein: CASSVEGTTWNEQFF
CDR3 DNA: TGTGCCAGCAGCGTAGAGGGGACTACATGGAATGAGCAGTTCTTC

CDR3 length: 14
V gene: TRBV9
J gene: TRBJ1-5
D gene: TRBD1
clone size: many
CDR3 protein: CASSSRDRDQPQHF
CDR3 DNA: TGTGCCAGCAGCAGCCGGGACAGGGATCAGCCCCAGCATTTT

CDR3 length: 15
V gene: TRBV9
J gene: TRBJ2-3
D gene: TRBD1
clone size: many
CDR3 protein: CASSYGTGGTDTQYF
CDR3 DNA: TGTGCCAGCAGCTACGGGACAGGGGGCACAGATACGCAGTATTTT

CDR3 length: 14
V gene: TRBV9
J gene: TRBJ2-1
D gene: TRBD1
clone size: many
CDR3 protein: CASSAPDRDNEQFF
CDR3 DNA: TGTGCCAGCAGCGCCCCGGACAGGGACAATGAGCAGTTCTTC

CDR3 length: 17
V gene: TRBV9
J gene: TRBJ2-1
D gene: -
clone size: -
CDR3 protein: CASSPTAGTRTYNEQFF
CDR3 DNA: TGTGCCAGCAGCCCGACAGCCGGGACTCGGACCTACAATGAGCAGTTCTTC

CDR3 length: 16
V gene: TRBV9
J gene: TRBJ2-5
D gene: -
clone size: many
CDR3 protein: CASSSGRETRTETQYF
CDR3 DNA: TGTGCCAGCAGCTCGGGCAGGGAGACGCGAACAGAGACCCAGTACTTC